One and the same sample provided the 7 T cell receptor beta chains below, sequenced in a study of T-cell memory formation after mild COVID-19. TCRdb called the 5' RACE reads again in MiXCR, with one record for every CDR3 protein. The table lists about 620,000 distinct CDR3 sequences, roughly 17% of them singletons. Sample: PBMCs or a T cell subset sorted from them (not recorded which). The receptors shown here come from an adult woman who had mild COVID-19 (a few samples of this study predate the infection). Cell type and time point are not known.

The table lists this clonotype with a few counts. The gene calls are TRBV6-5 and TRBJ2-4; 7 nucleotides line up with TRBD1. V gave up 2 bases and J gave up 5 bases; unmatched junction bases: 3. Germline V gene data show CDR1 as MNHEY and CDR2 as SVGAGI. This CDR3 is 14 amino acids long. For the CDR3, the DNA is TGTGCCAGCAGTTACCGAGACAGGGAAAACATTCAGTACTTC. Its protein is CASSYRDRENIQYF.

V and J are TRBV20-1 and TRBJ2-1; TRBD2 matches 13 bases. V trimming: 2 bases; J trimming: 8 bases; junction bases outside the gene matches: 3. Germline loops: CDR1 DFQATT, CDR2 SNEGSKA (reference sequence). The CDR3 loop spans 14 amino acids. CDR3 protein: CSARWTSGGYEQFF. CDR3 nucleotides: TGCAGTGCTAGATGGACTAGCGGGGGCTATGAGCAGTTCTTC.

There are a few counts of this clonotype. The CDR3 here is CASSFPTGEETQYF. CDR3 nucleotide sequence: TGTGCCAGCAGCTTCCCGACAGGGGAAGAGACCCAGTACTTC. This rearrangement joins TRBV7-9 to TRBJ2-5; 8 nucleotides align to TRBD1. J lost 3 bases, V lost 3 bases, and 3 bases had no gene match. This CDR3 has 14 residues. Germline V gene lookup returns CDR1 SEHNR and CDR2 FQNEAQ (reference sequence).

This clonotype was detected only a few times. The genes are TRBV7-2 and TRBJ2-5; 12 bases are shared with TRBD2. CDR1 is SGHTA and CDR2 is FQGNSA in the germline V gene. CDR3 length: 15 amino acids. The ends lost 6 bases at V and 5 bases at J; junction bases unmatched: 7. Here the CDR3 DNA reads TGTGCCAGCAGATCTAGCGGGGGGGCCGGGGAGACCCAGTACTTC. It encodes CASRSSGGAGETQYF.

CDR3 amino acids: CSVGWVNTEAFF. CDR3 DNA: TGCAGCGTTGGATGGGTGAACACTGAAGCTTTCTTT. The chain carries TRBV29-1 and TRBJ1-1; D unclear. This CDR3 is 12 amino acids long. Trimming cost V 4 bases and J 0 bases, with 6 bases left between them. The germline V gene encodes CDR1 SQVTM and CDR2 ANQGSEA.

The gene calls are TRBV30 and TRBJ1-6; the D is unclear. CDR3 length equals 16 residues. The germline CDR1 and CDR2 sequences are GTSNPN and SVGIG (reference sequence). The germline V and J ends were trimmed by 1 base and 0 bases, with 10 bases remaining between them. DNA for the CDR3: TGTGCCTGGAGTGGGGCGGTGTTCTCCTATAATTCACCCCTCCACTTT. This gives the protein CAWSGAVFSYNSPLHF. The complete variable domain, with remaining parts taken from reference TRBV30 and TRBJ1-6, reads SQTIHQWPATLVQPVGSPLSLECTVEGTSNPNLYWYRQAAGRGLQLLFYSVGIGQISSEVPQNLSASRPQDRQFILSSKKLLLSDSGFYLCAWSGAVFSYNSPLHFGNGTRLTVT.

The rearrangement joins TRBV12-3 or TRBV12-4 to TRBJ2-1; TRBD1 matches 9 bases. This CDR3 is built from 20 residues. The V and J ends lost 5 bases and 3 bases, in that order; junction bases with no gene match: 20. CDR3 DNA: TGTGCCAGCAGTCACATCGGACAGGGGATAAGGGACGGAGACTACAATGAGCAGTTCTTC. Protein sequence: CASSHIGQGIRDGDYNEQFF.